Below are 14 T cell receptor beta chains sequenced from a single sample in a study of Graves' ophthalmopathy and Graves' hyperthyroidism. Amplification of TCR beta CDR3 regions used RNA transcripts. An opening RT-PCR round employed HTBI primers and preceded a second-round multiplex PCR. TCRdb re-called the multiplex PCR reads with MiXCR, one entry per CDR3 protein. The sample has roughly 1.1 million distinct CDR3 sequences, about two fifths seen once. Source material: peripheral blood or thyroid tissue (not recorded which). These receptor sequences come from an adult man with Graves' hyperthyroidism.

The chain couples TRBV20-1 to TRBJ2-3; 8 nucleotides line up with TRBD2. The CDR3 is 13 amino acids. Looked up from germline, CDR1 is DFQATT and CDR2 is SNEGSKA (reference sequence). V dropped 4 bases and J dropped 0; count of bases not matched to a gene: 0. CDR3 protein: CSATSGSTDTQYF. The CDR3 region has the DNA TGCAGTGCTACTAGCGGGAGCACAGATACGCAGTATTTT.

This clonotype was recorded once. The CDR3 region has the DNA TGCAGTGCTAGAGATGTGGGGGGGCGGCACCAAGAGACCCAGTACTTC. It specifies CSARDVGGRHQETQYF. The J gene is TRBJ2-5, the V gene TRBV20-1; D possibly corresponds to TRBD2 (7 bases). The V gene's germline CDR1 is DFQATT and CDR2 SNEGSKA (reference sequence). Between the trimmed V and J ends, which lost 0 bases and 0 bases, there was a span of 14 bases. The CDR3 has 16 residues.

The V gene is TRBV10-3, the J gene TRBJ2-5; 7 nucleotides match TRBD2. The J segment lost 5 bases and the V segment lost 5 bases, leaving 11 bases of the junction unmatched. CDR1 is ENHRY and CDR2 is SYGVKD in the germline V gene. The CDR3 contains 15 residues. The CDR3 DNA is TGTGCCATCAGTACGGGGACGGGAGGACCTGAGACCCAGTACTTC. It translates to CAISTGTGGPETQYF.

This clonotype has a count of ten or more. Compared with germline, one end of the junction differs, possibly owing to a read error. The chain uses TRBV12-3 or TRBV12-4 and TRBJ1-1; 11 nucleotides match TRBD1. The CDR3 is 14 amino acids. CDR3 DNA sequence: TGTGCCAGCAGATTAGGGACAGGGGGACCTGAAGCTTTCTTT. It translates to CASRLGTGGPEAFF.

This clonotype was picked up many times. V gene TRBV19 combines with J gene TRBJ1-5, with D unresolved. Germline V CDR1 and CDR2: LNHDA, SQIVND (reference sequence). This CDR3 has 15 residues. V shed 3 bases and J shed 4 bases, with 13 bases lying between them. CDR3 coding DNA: TGTGCCAGTAGTATCAGGACCGAGTTGAATCAGCCCCAGCATTTT. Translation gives CASSIRTELNQPQHF.

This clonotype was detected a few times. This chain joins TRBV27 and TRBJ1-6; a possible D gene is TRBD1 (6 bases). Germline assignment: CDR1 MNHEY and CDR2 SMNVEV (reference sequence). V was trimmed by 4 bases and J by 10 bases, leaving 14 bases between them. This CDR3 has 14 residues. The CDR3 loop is CASSYLGTTSPLHF. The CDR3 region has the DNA TGTGCCAGCAGTTACCTTGGGACAACCTCACCCCTCCACTTT.

The CDR3 DNA reads TGTGCCAGCAGTCCCCCGGGCAGCCGAAACACTGAAGCTTTCTTT. Amino acids: CASSPPGSRNTEAFF. The chain combines TRBV7-9 with TRBJ1-1, with no clear D. There are 15 residues in the CDR3. The V gene's germline CDR1 is SEHNR and CDR2 FQNEAQ (reference sequence). The V end lost 6 bases, the J end lost 2 bases, and 16 bases lay between the germline ends. Variable domain in full (rest from reference TRBV7-9 and TRBJ1-1): DTGVSQNPRHKITKRGQNVTFRCDPISEHNRLYWYRQTLGQGPEFLTYFQNEAQLEKSRLLSDRFSAERPKGSFSTLEIQRTEQGDSAMYLCASSPPGSRNTEAFFGQGTRLTVV.

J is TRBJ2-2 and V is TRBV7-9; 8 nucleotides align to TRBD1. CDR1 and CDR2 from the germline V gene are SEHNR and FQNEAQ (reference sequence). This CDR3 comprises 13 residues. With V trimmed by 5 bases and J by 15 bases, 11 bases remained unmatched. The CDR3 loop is CASSQAGRGLVFF. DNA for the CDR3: TGTGCCAGCAGCCAAGCGGGCAGGGGGCTCGTGTTTTTT.

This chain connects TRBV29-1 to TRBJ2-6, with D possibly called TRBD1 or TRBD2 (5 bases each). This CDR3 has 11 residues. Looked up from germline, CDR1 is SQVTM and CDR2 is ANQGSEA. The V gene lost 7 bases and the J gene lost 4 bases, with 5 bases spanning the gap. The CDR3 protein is CSGGGANVLTF. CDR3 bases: TGCAGCGGGGGGGGGGCCAACGTCCTGACTTTC.

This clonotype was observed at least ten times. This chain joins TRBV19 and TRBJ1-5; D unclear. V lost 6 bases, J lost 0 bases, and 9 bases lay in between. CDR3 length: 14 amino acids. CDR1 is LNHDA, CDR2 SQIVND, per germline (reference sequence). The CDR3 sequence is CASRDVYSNQPQHF. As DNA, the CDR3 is TGTGCCAGTAGGGATGTCTATAGCAATCAGCCCCAGCATTTT.

The CDR3 region is CASSGLAGESYEQYF. DNA for the CDR3: TGTGCCAGCAGTGGATTAGCGGGAGAAAGCTACGAGCAGTACTTC. The chain combines TRBV6-1 with TRBJ2-7; 9 bases line up with TRBD2. Germline V CDR1 and CDR2: MNHNS, SASEGT. The CDR3 runs 15 residues. The junction had 7 bases not matched to a gene; V was cut back by 4 bases and J by 3 bases.

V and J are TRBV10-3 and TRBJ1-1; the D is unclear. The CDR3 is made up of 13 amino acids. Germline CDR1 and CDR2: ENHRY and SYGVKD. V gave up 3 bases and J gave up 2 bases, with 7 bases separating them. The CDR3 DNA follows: TGTGCCATCAGTGAAACATCTAACACTGAAGCTTTCTTT. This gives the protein CAISETSNTEAFF.

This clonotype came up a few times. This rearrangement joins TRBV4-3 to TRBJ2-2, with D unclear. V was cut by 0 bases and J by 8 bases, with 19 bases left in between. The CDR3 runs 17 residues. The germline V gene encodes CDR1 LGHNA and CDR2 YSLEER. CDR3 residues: CASSQEATRSLPGELFF. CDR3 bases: TGCGCCAGCAGCCAAGAGGCGACTCGAAGTCTCCCGGGGGAGCTGTTTTTT.

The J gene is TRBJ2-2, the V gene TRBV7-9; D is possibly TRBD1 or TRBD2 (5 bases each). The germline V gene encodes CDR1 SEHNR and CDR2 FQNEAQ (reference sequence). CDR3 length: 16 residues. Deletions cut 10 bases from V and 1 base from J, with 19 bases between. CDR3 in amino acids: CATPRAGTVNTGELFF. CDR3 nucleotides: TGTGCCACCCCTAGGGCCGGGACGGTGAACACCGGGGAGCTGTTTTTT.